This T cell receptor beta chain originates from a study of shared clonotypes between healthy human individuals. The naive CD8 fraction comprised CD45RO-negative cells positively selected for CCR7 and excluded terminally differentiated effector memory CD45RA+ cells. Study-wide points: Generation probability values for non-shared clonotypes were lower than those for clonotypes shared by all four donors. Owing to a small donor count, the genetic and exposure-history diversity represented was limited. Richness estimates generally favored naive over memory subsets.

On this clone: As yet, its antigen is unknown.

Germline V gene sequence: CDR1 LNHNV, CDR2 YYDKDF (reference sequence). Trimming cost V 6 bases and J 2 bases, with 8 bases left between them. The CDR3 sequence is 13 residues long. Some clones are missing from TCRdb's copy, which holds only in-frame ones; the method was immunoSEQ multiplex PCR. The data show hundreds of thousands of clones, 95% to 96% seen once. The source material was naive CD8+ T cells sorted from blood. The origin of this receptor is a woman aged 25 to 39 in good health. The chain recombines TRBV15 with TRBJ2-1; no clear D gene. CDR3 bases: TGTGCCACCAGAGACACTCCCTACAATGAGCAGTTCTTC. Encoded protein: CATRDTPYNEQFF.